The 16 T cell receptor beta chains reported below all come from one sample, sequenced in a study of blood T cell repertoires in COVID-19 (dated by TCRdb to between 2020 and 2021). Library generation was performed with the immunoSEQ multiplex PCR assay. The table comes from immuneACCESS by way of TCRdb, which keeps in-frame sequences with V and J called. Part of the clones is missing from these tables; in studies checked, under half for an unresolved V gene and the rest for unknown reasons. This sample gives around 310,000 clones in total; roughly 88% of them show up just once. 3.5% to 4.5% of the sample is held by the ten biggest clonotypes. Sequencing used peripheral blood. The receptors derive from a woman aged 45 to 65 with active or convalescent COVID-19.

CDR3 DNA sequence: TGTGCCACCAGCAGAGATCTGGCGGATGGCTACACCTTC. This codes for CATSRDLADGYTF. The chain recombines TRBV15 with TRBJ1-2; D is undetermined. Germline V gives CDR1 LNHNV, CDR2 YYDKDF (reference sequence). V lost 0 bases and J 6 bases, leaving 8 bases between the germline ends. CDR3 length: 13 residues.

The J gene is TRBJ2-6, the V gene TRBV19; 10 bases line up with TRBD1. Losses at the gene ends were 5 bases for V and 2 bases for J; bases not matched to a gene: 6. Germline CDR1 LNHDA, CDR2 SQIVND (reference sequence). The CDR3 loop spans 17 amino acids. The CDR3 loop reads CASSSRQGAAGANVLTF. The DNA for the CDR3 is TGTGCCAGTAGTTCCCGACAGGGGGCTGCTGGGGCCAACGTCCTGACTTTC.

The chain carries TRBV7-2 and TRBJ2-3; D is uncertain. Trimming cost V 1 base and J 5 bases, with 10 bases left between them. The germline CDR1 and CDR2 sequences are SGHTA and FQGNSA. The CDR3 runs 14 residues. CDR3 amino acids: CASSLVALGDTQYF. The DNA for the CDR3 is TGTGCCAGCAGCTTAGTAGCCCTCGGAGATACGCAGTATTTT.

The gene calls are TRBV4-2 and TRBJ2-3; D might be TRBD1 (5 bases). CDR1 and CDR2 (germline): LGHNA, YNFKEQ. The CDR3 loop spans 16 amino acids. Trimming removed 4 bases at V and 2 bases at J, with 16 bases between. The CDR3 loop is CASSPGQDWNTDTQYF. For the CDR3, the DNA is TGTGCCAGCAGCCCCGGACAAGATTGGAACACAGATACGCAGTATTTT.

The gene calls are TRBV5-5 and TRBJ2-1; 11 bases are shared with TRBD2. The CDR3 covers 16 residues. Germline V gives CDR1 SGHKS, CDR2 YYEKEE (reference sequence). The V gene end was trimmed by 0 bases and the J gene end by 9 bases; junction bases not matched to a gene: 8. The CDR3 loop is CASSLGGSGGAAEQFF. For the CDR3, the DNA is TGTGCCAGCAGCTTGGGCGGTAGCGGGGGGGCAGCTGAGCAGTTCTTC. Full variable domain (rest looked up from reference TRBV5-5 and TRBJ2-1): DAGVTQSPTHLIKTRGQQVTLRCSPISGHKSVSWYQQVLGQGPQFIFQYYEKEERGRGNFPDRFSARQFPNYSSELNVNALLLGDSALYLCASSLGGSGGAAEQFFGPGTRLTVL.

The chain couples TRBV2 to TRBJ2-3; perhaps TRBD2 as D (6 bases). Between the trimmed V and J ends, which lost 4 bases and 2 bases, there was a span of 13 bases. The CDR3 contains 15 residues. Germline-derived CDR1 and CDR2 are SNHLY and FYNNEI. DNA of the CDR3: TGTGCCAGCAGTGTGGAGGGACGGGACACAGATACGCAGTATTTT. It yields the protein CASSVEGRDTDTQYF.

V is TRBV7-2 and J is TRBJ2-7, with TRBD1 matching 8 bases. V lost 3 bases, J lost 2 bases, and 12 bases stayed unmatched. This CDR3 is built from 17 residues. Germline-derived CDR1 and CDR2 are SGHTA and FQGNSA. The CDR3 sequence is CASSFGPGGLSTYEQYF. The CDR3 bases are TGTGCCAGCAGCTTCGGCCCAGGGGGCCTCTCTACCTACGAGCAGTACTTC.

The chain has TRBV6-5 and TRBJ1-2; no definite D call. In germline, CDR1 is MNHEY, CDR2 SVGAGI. V gave up 2 bases and J gave up 5 bases, with 6 bases separating them. The CDR3 is 12 residues long. CDR3 region: CASSYIHYGYTF. The CDR3 DNA reads as TGTGCCAGCAGTTACATCCATTATGGCTACACCTTC.

The chain joins TRBV25-1 to TRBJ1-1; 8 bases agree with TRBD1. V trimming: 7 bases; J trimming: 4 bases; junction bases outside the gene matches: 5. The germline V gene encodes CDR1 MGHDK and CDR2 SYGVNS. This CDR3 contains 13 residues. CDR3 sequence (DNA): TGTGCCAGCACTCTACAGGGGGTCACTGAAGCTTTCTTT. It encodes CASTLQGVTEAFF.

The gene calls are TRBV28 and TRBJ2-3, with a weak D call TRBD2 (5 bases). The V end lost 7 bases, the J end lost 6 bases, and 23 bases lay between the germline ends. Germline CDR1 MDHEN, CDR2 SYDVKM. The CDR3 spans 16 residues. CDR3 in DNA: TGTGCCAGCAAGAGACCCACCCTAACTAGGACGGATACGCAGTATTTT. Its protein product is CASKRPTLTRTDTQYF. Combining the CDR3 with reference TRBV28 and TRBJ2-3 gives the whole variable domain DVKVTQSSRYLVKRTGEKVFLECVQDMDHENMFWYRQDPGLGLRLIYFSYDVKMKEKGDIPEGYSVSREKKERFSLILESASTNQTSMYLCASKRPTLTRTDTQYFGPGTRLTVL.

This sequence joins TRBV28 and TRBJ2-1; 13 bases fit TRBD2. CDR1 MDHEN and CDR2 SYDVKM come from the germline V gene. The junction had 5 bases not matched to a gene; V was cut back by 4 bases and J by 8 bases. The CDR3 has 15 residues. The CDR3: CASSSGLAGEDEQFF. The CDR3 region has the DNA TGTGCCAGCAGTTCCGGACTAGCGGGAGAAGATGAGCAGTTCTTC.

In this sample, this clone turned up once. The chain links TRBV12-3 or TRBV12-4 to TRBJ2-7; possibly TRBD2 for D (6 bases). This CDR3 spans 11 amino acids. Trimming pared 6 bases from V and 7 bases from J, leaving 10 bases between. The CDR3 nucleotides read TGTGCCAGCAGCCCGGGGAGGGAGCAGTACTTC. It is translated as CASSPGREQYF.

The chain links TRBV7-3 to TRBJ1-6, with D possibly TRBD1 on 5 matching bases. This CDR3 has 14 residues. The germline gives CDR1 SGHTA, CDR2 FQGTGA. V was pared by 5 bases and J by 7 bases, with 12 bases between. In nucleotides, the CDR3 is TGTGCCAGCAGCCGGGACGGGGGAAATTCACCCCTCCACTTT. Protein product: CASSRDGGNSPLHF.

V and J are TRBV27 and TRBJ2-1; 9 bases align to TRBD2. CDR1 MNHEY and CDR2 SMNVEV come from the germline V gene (reference sequence). The V segment lost 6 bases and the J segment 6 bases; nucleotides outside the gene matches: 9. The CDR3 contains 15 residues. DNA for the CDR3: TGTGCCAGCAGCTTTAGCGGGGGCCTCTCCAATGAGCAGTTCTTC. This translates into CASSFSGGLSNEQFF.

V usage is TRBV7-3 and J usage is TRBJ2-3; 12 bases are shared with TRBD2. The ends lost 6 bases at V and 4 bases at J; junction bases unmatched: 5. The CDR3 loop spans 15 amino acids. The germline V gene has CDR1 SGHTA and CDR2 FQGTGA. The CDR3 region is CASRPTSGRSDTQYF. The CDR3 region has the DNA TGTGCCAGCAGGCCTACTAGCGGGAGGTCAGATACGCAGTATTTT.

This chain uses TRBV7-2 with TRBJ2-7; 9 bases map to TRBD1. Trimming at V came to 5 bases and at J to 4 bases, leaving 9 bases not matched to a gene. The CDR3 contains 15 residues. CDR1 is SGHTA and CDR2 is FQGNSA in the germline V gene. CDR3: CASSEGQGGGYEQYF. DNA for the CDR3: TGTGCCAGCAGCGAGGGACAGGGTGGGGGTTACGAGCAGTACTTC. The full variable domain, completed using reference TRBV7-2 and TRBJ2-7, is GAGVSQSPSNKVTEKGKDVELRCDPISGHTALYWYRQSLGQGLEFLIYFQGNSAPDKSGLPSDRFSAERTGGSVSTLTIQRTQQEDSAVYLCASSEGQGGGYEQYFGPGTRLTVT.